These 11 T cell receptor beta chains share one sample of origin, sequenced in a study of shared clonotypes between healthy human individuals. Assay: immunoSEQ multiplex PCR; the TCRdb copy retains only in-frame clones and omits some. This table holds fewer than 1.6 million clones, just under 99% found once. The sample was naive CD4+ T cells sorted from blood. The subset is: CD45RA+ positively selected. Receptors were obtained from a man aged 25-45 years in good health.

J is TRBJ2-7 and V is TRBV25-1; D possibly corresponds to TRBD1 (5 bases). Germline V CDR1 and CDR2: MGHDK, SYGVNS. CDR3 size: 13 residues. V dropped 3 bases and J dropped 6 bases, with 12 bases sitting between them. CDR3 bases: TGTGCCAGCAGTGAGTCAGGGATCGGCGAGCAGTACTTC. Protein product: CASSESGIGEQYF.

The rearrangement links TRBV30 to TRBJ1-4, with D uncertain. Trimming pared 3 bases from V and 7 bases from J, leaving 9 bases between. The CDR3 consists of 12 residues. In germline, CDR1 is GTSNPN, CDR2 SVGIG (reference sequence). The chain's CDR3 is CAWRPTGEKLFF. Written as DNA, the CDR3 is TGTGCCTGGAGGCCGACGGGTGAAAAACTGTTTTTT.

The chain couples TRBV6-1 to TRBJ2-7; TRBD1 might be the D (5 bases). Per germline, CDR1 MNHNS and CDR2 SASEGT. This CDR3 has 15 residues. V lost 7 bases, J lost 5 bases, and 21 bases lay in between. Written as DNA, the CDR3 is TGTGCCAGCAACTCGGACAACCCCGGCCCCCACGAGCAGTACTTC. Protein product: CASNSDNPGPHEQYF.

The chain is built from TRBV7-2 and TRBJ2-2; D might be TRBD2 (5 bases). CDR3 length equals 14 residues. The germline V gene encodes CDR1 SGHTA and CDR2 FQGNSA. V lost 1 base and J lost 6, with 9 bases in between. CDR3 in DNA: TGTGCCAGCAGCTTAGTTAGCGAGGCCGGGGAGCTGTTTTTT. Translation: CASSLVSEAGELFF. The whole variable domain, remainder taken from reference TRBV7-2 and TRBJ2-2, is GAGVSQSPSNKVTEKGKDVELRCDPISGHTALYWYRQSLGQGLEFLIYFQGNSAPDKSGLPSDRFSAERTGGSVSTLTIQRTQQEDSAVYLCASSLVSEAGELFFGEGSRLTVL.

The chain employs TRBV7-2 and TRBJ2-7, with a weak D call TRBD2 (6 bases). Germline V gene data show CDR1 as SGHTA and CDR2 as FQGNSA. The V and J ends lost 5 bases and 7 bases respectively, with 18 bases between them. The CDR3 runs to 14 residues. The CDR3 sequence: CASSPGGSQREQYF. CDR3 sequence (DNA): TGTGCCAGCAGCCCCGGAGGGTCCCAGAGGGAGCAGTACTTC.

This clone has only one observation. Other DNA sequences in the sample encode the same CDR3. V usage is TRBV18 and J usage is TRBJ1-1, with 9 bases lining up with TRBD1. CDR3 length: 14 residues. Germline V gene sequence: CDR1 KGHSH, CDR2 LQKENI. The J segment lost 1 base and the V segment lost 5 bases, leaving 2 bases of the junction unmatched. CDR3 nucleotide sequence: TGTGCCAGCTCAGCGGGACAGGGGAACACTGAAGCTTTCTTT. The encoded protein is CASSAGQGNTEAFF. Variable domain in full (rest from reference TRBV18 and TRBJ1-1): NAGVMQNPRHLVRRRGQEARLRCSPMKGHSHVYWYRQLPEEGLKFMVYLQKENIIDESGMPKERFSAEFPKEGPSILRIQQVVRGDSAAYFCASSAGQGNTEAFFGQGTRLTVV.

A word on this clone: This same CDR3 is encoded by further DNA sequences in the sample. V and J are TRBV10-3 and TRBJ2-5; TRBD2 might be the D (6 bases). The germline V gene encodes CDR1 ENHRY and CDR2 SYGVKD. The ends were cut back, 6 bases at V and 2 bases at J, with 10 bases in the middle. The CDR3 length is 13 residues. The CDR3 protein is CAIRSGHQETQYF. As DNA, the CDR3 is TGTGCCATCAGAAGCGGGCATCAAGAGACCCAGTACTTC.

This chain links TRBV7-9 with TRBJ2-7; 16 nucleotides match TRBD2. The CDR3 covers 17 residues. Germline lookup yields CDR1 SEHNR and CDR2 FQNEAQ (reference sequence). Trimming took 3 bases from V and 3 from J; bases not matched to a gene: 5. The CDR3, as DNA: TGTGCCAGCAGCTTGGGACTAGCGGGAGGGCCCCTCTACGAGCAGTACTTC. Translation: CASSLGLAGGPLYEQYF.

Turning to this clone: The sample has other DNA sequences that encode this CDR3 too. The J gene is TRBJ2-1, the V gene TRBV5-1; no reliable D call. V lost 4 bases, J lost 0 bases, and 5 bases lay in between. CDR3 length equals 13 residues. Germline CDR1 is SGHRS and CDR2 is YFSETQ. The CDR3 sequence: CASSGDSYNEQFF. The CDR3 region has the DNA TGCGCCAGCAGCGGGGACTCCTACAATGAGCAGTTCTTC.

About this clone itself: Other DNA sequences from this sample encode an identical CDR3 as well. The chain is built from TRBV5-5 and TRBJ1-1, with D unclear. The V gene's germline CDR1 is SGHKS and CDR2 YYEKEE (reference sequence). This CDR3 spans 13 amino acids. Trimming removed 0 bases from V and 0 bases from J, with 3 bases in between. CDR3 bases: TGTGCCAGCAGCTTGGCCTTGAACACTGAAGCTTTCTTT. It yields the protein CASSLALNTEAFF.

The chain joins TRBV7-9 to TRBJ2-1; D is perhaps TRBD1 (5 bases). CDR3 length equals 13 residues. Trimming removed 4 bases from V and 3 bases from J, with 7 bases in between. CDR1 and CDR2 (germline): SEHNR, FQNEAQ (reference sequence). CDR3 in DNA: TGTGCCAGCAGCTCCGACAGCTACAATGAGCAGTTCTTC. It is translated as CASSSDSYNEQFF.